This T cell receptor beta chain was captured in a study of cytomegalovirus exposure and HLA in healthy donors. The wider study: There were about 86 million unique TCRs (from HLA-typed donors) in an early data release.

Regarding the study as a whole: Donors belonging to an Asian-associated ancestry cluster reportedly showed fewer N-insertions in productive TCRs than the 666-donor mean, according to what a later analysis found.

PCR primers comprised 60 Vbeta and 13 Jbeta primers. Here immunoSEQ multiplex PCR was the method, and the copy in TCRdb shows in-frame clones only, minus some. The sample records about 94,000 clones, roughly 70% being singletons. Participants comprised healthy donors of bone marrow. As regards this clone: As yet, its antigen is unknown.

Material: PBMCs. The clonotype originates from a man aged 30 to 45 in good health and CMV-seropositive.

The CDR3 here is CASNLDGAYNEQFF. The CDR3 bases are TGTGCCAGCAACCTGGACGGGGCCTACAATGAGCAGTTCTTC. The chain joins TRBV7-8 to TRBJ2-1; a weak D match, TRBD2 (5 bases). This CDR3 is built from 14 residues. The germline V gene encodes CDR1 SGHVS and CDR2 FQNEAQ. V shed 7 bases and J shed 2 bases, with 12 bases lying between them.